Listed below are T cell receptor beta chains from one sample, sequenced in a study of blood T cell repertoires in COVID-19. TCRdb's copy holds only in-frame clones and misses some; the assay was immunoSEQ multiplex PCR. Of some 250,000 clones in the sample, more than 70% were seen once. Source material: peripheral blood. Source of these receptors: a woman under 30 with acute or convalescent COVID-19. The CDR3 runs from the conserved cysteine through the conserved F or W. The D gene is left open where the match is weak. A row's size may be missing; if present it is once, few, many or a size class.

clone size	V gene	D gene	J gene	CDR3 DNA	CDR3 protein
NA	TRBV11-3	TRBD1	TRBJ1-1	TGTGCCAGCAGCCGGACAGGGTTGGACACTGAAGCTTTCTTT	CASSRTGLDTEAFF
NA	TRBV2	NA	TRBJ1-5	TGTGCCAGCAGTGAGGACAGTTTCAATCAGCCCCAGCATTTT	CASSEDSFNQPQHF
NA	TRBV6-5	NA	TRBJ2-3	TGTGCCAGCTTTTCGCGGGCCAGGACAGATACGCAGTATTTT	CASFSRARTDTQYF
NA	TRBV27	TRBD1	TRBJ1-1	TGTGCCAGCAGATTCGGACAGGAGAACACTGAAGCTTTCTTT	CASRFGQENTEAFF
few	TRBV11-2	TRBD2	TRBJ2-5	TGTGCCAGCAGCTTAGATTGGAAACTAGCGTTGGGGGAGACCCAGTACTTC	CASSLDWKLALGETQYF
NA	TRBV10-2	NA	TRBJ1-5	TGCGCCAGCAGTGGAACAGGGAACCAGCCCCAGCATTTT	CASSGTGNQPQHF
NA	TRBV9	NA	TRBJ1-3	TGTGCCAGCAGCCAAACCCCCGACGGGGGTGGAAACACCATATATTTT	CASSQTPDGGGNTIYF
NA	TRBV27	TRBD2	TRBJ2-3	TGTGCCAGCAGTTTATCGATCCCTCTAGCGGGAGCGGGCACAGATACGCAGTATTTT	CASSLSIPLAGAGTDTQYF
NA	TRBV5-8	TRBD2	TRBJ2-7	TGTGCCAGCAGCTTGCTTCCTAGCGGGGCCTACGAGCAGTACTTC	CASSLLPSGAYEQYF
once	TRBV29-1	NA	TRBJ2-4	TGCAGCGTATACAGCCTAGCCAAAAACATTCAGTACTTC	CSVYSLAKNIQYF
NA	TRBV10-2	TRBD1	TRBJ1-6	TGCGCCAGCTCTTCAGGGGGACCGGGACAGTATAATTCACCCCTCCACTTT	CASSSGGPGQYNSPLHF
NA	TRBV5-1	NA	TRBJ1-1	TGCGCCAGCAGGATCAGTCGGGACACTGAAGCTTTCTTT	CASRISRDTEAFF
NA	TRBV25-1	TRBD1	TRBJ2-3	TGTGCCAGCAGTTCGTACAGGGGTTTCACAGATACGCAGTATTTT	CASSSYRGFTDTQYF
NA	TRBV7-2	NA	TRBJ1-2	TGTGCCAGCAGCACAACGGGGAACTCTCGATCTGGCTACACCTTC	CASSTTGNSRSGYTF
NA	TRBV28	NA	TRBJ2-3	TGTGCCAGCAGCTCCCAGAGGGTCCCCACAGATACGCAGTATTTT	CASSSQRVPTDTQYF
NA	TRBV7-2	NA	TRBJ2-7	TGTGCCAGCAGCTTAGATCGAGTGGAGCAGTACTTC	CASSLDRVEQYF
few	TRBV4-3	TRBD1	TRBJ1-2	TGCGCCAGCAGCAGGGACAGTTTTTCCGTGGGCTACACCTTC	CASSRDSFSVGYTF
NA	TRBV7-2	NA	TRBJ2-2	TGTGCCAGCAGCACACAGGGATACACCGGGGAGCTGTTTTTT	CASSTQGYTGELFF
NA	TRBV28	NA	TRBJ1-3	TGTGCCAGCACCCTGGAGGGGTTGGCTGGAAACACCATATATTTT	CASTLEGLAGNTIYF
NA	TRBV19	NA	TRBJ1-2	TGTGCCAGTAGTATAGGAGTCCCTAACTATGGCTACACCTTC	CASSIGVPNYGYTF
NA	TRBV5-4	NA	TRBJ2-3	TGTGCCAGCAGCTTGGGCCGGACAGATACGCAGTATTTT	CASSLGRTDTQYF
NA	TRBV28	TRBD1	TRBJ1-1	TGTGCCAGCAGTACCCAGACAGGGCGAGAGGCTTTCTTT	CASSTQTGREAFF
NA	TRBV27	TRBD1	TRBJ1-4	TGTGCCAGCAGTCCCAGGGGACAGACATATGCAACTAATGAAAAACTGTTTTTT	CASSPRGQTYATNEKLFF
NA	TRBV5-4	TRBD2	TRBJ2-1	TGTGCCAGCAGCTTGGAGCTAGCGGGAGGGCCCTCCTACAATGAGCAGTTCTTC	CASSLELAGGPSYNEQFF
NA	TRBV5-3	TRBD2	TRBJ2-7	TGTGCCAGAAGCTCGAAGGGACTAGCGGGAGTAGGCGAGCAGTACTTC	CARSSKGLAGVGEQYF
NA	TRBV19	NA	TRBJ1-5	TGTGCCAGTAGTATTGGAGGCGGGTTGGGCAATCAGCCCCAGCATTTT	CASSIGGGLGNQPQHF
NA	TRBV24-1	NA	TRBJ2-7	TGTGCCACCAGTGATGGCCCCAACGAGCAGTACTTC	CATSDGPNEQYF
NA	TRBV27	NA	TRBJ1-2	TGTGCCAGCAGTTTAGAGGGTTTTGTTGGCTACACCTTC	CASSLEGFVGYTF
NA	TRBV10-2	TRBD1	TRBJ2-7	TGCGCCAGCAGTGAGGCAGGGGGCTACGAGCAGTACTTC	CASSEAGGYEQYF
NA	TRBV5-1	NA	TRBJ2-2	TGCGCCAGCAGCTTTACAGGGAACACCGGGGAGCTGTTTTTT	CASSFTGNTGELFF
NA	TRBV6-2/TRBV6-3	TRBD1	TRBJ2-5	TGTGCCAGCAGTTACCGAGCCTACAGGGGGCCGGGAGAGACCCAGTACTTC	CASSYRAYRGPGETQYF
NA	TRBV18	NA	TRBJ2-1	TGTGCCAGCTCACCACCTTCGGGGTACGGATGGGGCTCCTACAATGAGCAGTTCTTC	CASSPPSGYGWGSYNEQFF
few	TRBV6-2/TRBV6-3	TRBD2	TRBJ2-2	TGTGCCAGCAGTTACTCGACTAGCGGGAGCTACAGCACCGGGGAGCTGTTTTTT	CASSYSTSGSYSTGELFF
NA	TRBV5-4	TRBD2	TRBJ2-4	TGTGCCAGCAGCTTGACGACTAGCGGGAATAACAAAAACATTCAGTACTTC	CASSLTTSGNNKNIQYF
few	TRBV2	NA	TRBJ1-5	TGTGCCAGCAGTGACGAGGCCAGTAATCAGCCCCAGCATTTT	CASSDEASNQPQHF
NA	TRBV19	NA	TRBJ1-1	TGTGCCAGTAGTATAGGCAGGGCCTCTGAAGCTTTCTTT	CASSIGRASEAFF
NA	TRBV30	NA	TRBJ2-7	TGTGCCTGGAGTGTATCGTCTAGCGCGGCCCACGAGCAGTACTTC	CAWSVSSSAAHEQYF
NA	TRBV9	NA	TRBJ1-6	TGTGCCAGCAGCCCAAAACAGAATTCACCCCTCCACTTT	CASSPKQNSPLHF
NA	TRBV5-8	NA	TRBJ1-1	TGTGCCAGCAGCTTGGGACAGGTGAACACTGAAGCTTTCTTT	CASSLGQVNTEAFF
NA	TRBV18	TRBD1	TRBJ1-5	TGTGCCAGCTCACCAGCGGGACAGGGGCGCCAGCCCCAGCATTTT	CASSPAGQGRQPQHF
NA	TRBV6-2/TRBV6-3	NA	TRBJ2-7	TGTGCCAGCAGTTGGGACAACTCCTACGAGCAGTACTTC	CASSWDNSYEQYF